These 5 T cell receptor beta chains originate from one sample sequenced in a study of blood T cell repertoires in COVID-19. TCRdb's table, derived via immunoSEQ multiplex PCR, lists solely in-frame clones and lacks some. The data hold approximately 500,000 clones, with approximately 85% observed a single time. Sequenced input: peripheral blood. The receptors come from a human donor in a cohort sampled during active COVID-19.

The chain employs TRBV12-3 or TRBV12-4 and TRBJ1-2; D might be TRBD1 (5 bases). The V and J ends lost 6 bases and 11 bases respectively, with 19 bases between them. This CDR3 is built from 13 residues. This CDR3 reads CASSPGTEGGYTF. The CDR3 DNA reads TGTGCCAGCAGCCCCGGGACGGAGGGAGGATACACCTTC.

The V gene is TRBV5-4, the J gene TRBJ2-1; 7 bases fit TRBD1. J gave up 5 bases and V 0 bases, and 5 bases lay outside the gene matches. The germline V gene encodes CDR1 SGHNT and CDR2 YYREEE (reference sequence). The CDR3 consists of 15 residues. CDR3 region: CASSLVGGTHNEQFF. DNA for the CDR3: TGTGCCAGCAGCTTGGTAGGGGGCACACACAATGAGCAGTTCTTC. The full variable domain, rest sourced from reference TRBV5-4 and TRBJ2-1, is ETGVTQSPTHLIKTRGQQVTLRCSSQSGHNTVSWYQQALGQGPQFIFQYYREEENGRGNFPPRFSGLQFPNYSSELNVNALELDDSALYLCASSLVGGTHNEQFFGPGTRLTVL.

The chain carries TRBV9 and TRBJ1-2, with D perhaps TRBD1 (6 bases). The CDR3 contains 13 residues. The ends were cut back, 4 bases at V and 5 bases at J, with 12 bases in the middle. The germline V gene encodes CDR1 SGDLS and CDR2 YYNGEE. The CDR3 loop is CASSTQGKYGYTF. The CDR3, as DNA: TGTGCCAGCAGCACACAGGGAAAATATGGCTACACCTTC.

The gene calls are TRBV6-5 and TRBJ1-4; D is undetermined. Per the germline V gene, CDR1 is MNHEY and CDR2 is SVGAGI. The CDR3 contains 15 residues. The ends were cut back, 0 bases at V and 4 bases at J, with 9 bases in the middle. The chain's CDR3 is CASSYSAQFNEKLFF. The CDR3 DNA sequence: TGTGCCAGCAGTTACTCGGCTCAGTTTAATGAAAAACTGTTTTTT.

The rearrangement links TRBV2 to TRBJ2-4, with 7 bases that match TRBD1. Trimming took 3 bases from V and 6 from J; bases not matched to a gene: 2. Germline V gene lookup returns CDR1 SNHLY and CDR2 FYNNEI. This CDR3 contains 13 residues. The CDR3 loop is CASSEGQLNIQYF. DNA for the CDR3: TGTGCCAGCAGTGAGGGACAGTTAAACATTCAGTACTTC. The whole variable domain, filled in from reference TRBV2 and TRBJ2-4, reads EPEVTQTPSHQVTQMGQEVILRCVPISNHLYFYWYRQILGQKVEFLVSFYNNEISEKSEIFDDQFSVERPDGSNFTLKIRSTKLEDSAMYFCASSEGQLNIQYFGAGTRLSVL.